The 11 T cell receptor beta chains given below trace back to one sample, sequenced in a study of human versus mouse CDR3 diversity and MHC coevolution. TCRdb's copy holds only in-frame clones and misses some; the assay was immunoSEQ multiplex PCR. Here the sample spans 75,000 to 90,000 clones, roughly 93% being singletons. The specimen sequenced was naive CD4+ T cells from blood. Subset meaning: CD45RO-negative CD62L-positive naive CD4 T cells. These receptors all stem from a person between 25 and 69 years old in good health.

J is TRBJ1-5 and V is TRBV27; 9 positions agree with TRBD1. CDR3 size: 16 residues. Germline loops: CDR1 MNHEY, CDR2 SMNVEV (reference sequence). V gave up 1 base and J gave up 2 bases; unmatched junction bases: 3. CDR3 amino acids: CASSLLGQGGNQPQHF. DNA of the CDR3: TGTGCCAGCAGTTTATTGGGACAGGGTGGCAATCAGCCCCAGCATTTT.

The chain has TRBV4-3 and TRBJ2-2; 8 bases are a match to TRBD1. V gave up 4 bases and J gave up 5 bases; unmatched junction bases: 3. Germline CDR1 is LGHNA and CDR2 is YSLEER. This CDR3 has 14 residues. Here the CDR3 DNA reads TGCGCCAGCAGCCGGCAGGGGGCGACCGGGGAGCTGTTTTTT. This codes for CASSRQGATGELFF.

J is TRBJ1-2 and V is TRBV10-3; TRBD1 matches at 7 bases. This CDR3 has 15 residues. CDR1 and CDR2 from the germline V gene are ENHRY and SYGVKD. Trimming took 3 bases from V and 6 from J; bases not matched to a gene: 10. CDR3 region: CAISDRPLQGDGYTF. The CDR3 DNA is TGTGCCATCAGTGATAGGCCGCTCCAGGGGGATGGCTACACCTTC.

The rearrangement joins TRBV9 to TRBJ2-3; D gene unclear. There are 15 residues in the CDR3. Germline CDR1 and CDR2: SGDLS and YYNGEE. V gave up 4 bases and J gave up 8 bases, with 20 bases separating them. CDR3 amino acids: CASSSPTQSRVTQYF. The CDR3 DNA sequence: TGTGCCAGCAGCTCTCCGACCCAGTCTCGGGTTACGCAGTATTTT.

The CDR3 sequence: CASSSRPGLAVYEQYF. CDR3 DNA sequence: TGTGCCAGCAGCTCCCGACCCGGACTAGCCGTTTACGAGCAGTACTTC. The chain uses TRBV7-8 and TRBJ2-7; TRBD2 matches 8 bases. Germline V gives CDR1 SGHVS, CDR2 FQNEAQ. The CDR3 is 16 amino acids. After removal of 4 bases from V and 4 bases from J, the junction contained 12 bases not matched to a gene. The full variable domain, rest sourced from reference TRBV7-8 and TRBJ2-7, is GAGVSQSPRYKVAKRGQDVALRCDPISGHVSLFWYQQALGQGPEFLTYFQNEAQLDKSGLPSDRFFAERPEGSVSTLKIQRTQQEDSAVYLCASSSRPGLAVYEQYFGPGTRLTVT.

The genes are TRBV7-9 and TRBJ1-1; D is perhaps TRBD1 (6 bases). The CDR3 sequence is 14 residues long. CDR1 and CDR2 (germline): SEHNR, FQNEAQ (reference sequence). Trimming shortened V by 8 bases and J by 1 base, and 14 bases separated the two germline ends. DNA of the CDR3: TGTGCCAGCCAAGTATACAGGGAGAACACTGAAGCTTTCTTT. Its protein is CASQVYRENTEAFF.

The J gene is TRBJ1-1, the V gene TRBV29-1, with D unclear. Trimming stripped 6 bases from V and 1 base from J, with 6 bases between. Germline loops: CDR1 SQVTM, CDR2 ANQGSEA. This CDR3 has 11 amino acids. Here the CDR3 DNA reads TGCAGCGTACGACAGAACACTGAAGCTTTCTTT. This translates into CSVRQNTEAFF.

This chain joins TRBV9 and TRBJ2-7; TRBD2 agrees at 7 bases. In germline, CDR1 is SGDLS, CDR2 YYNGEE. The CDR3 is made up of 16 amino acids. J gave up 6 bases and V 0 bases, and 12 bases lay outside the gene matches. The CDR3 sequence: CASSVGVAGGSSEQYF. The CDR3 DNA sequence: TGTGCCAGCAGCGTAGGAGTAGCGGGCGGGAGTTCCGAGCAGTACTTC.

The CDR3 sequence is CASSRNPGQGDEKLFF. In DNA, the CDR3 is TGTGCCAGCAGCCGGAACCCGGGACAGGGTGATGAAAAACTGTTTTTT. The chain couples TRBV5-6 to TRBJ1-4; 9 positions match TRBD1. Germline values: CDR1 SGHDT, CDR2 YYEEEE. This CDR3 is built from 16 residues. The V and J ends lost 4 bases and 6 bases, in that order; junction bases with no gene match: 10.

V gene TRBV7-9 combines with J gene TRBJ1-1, with D tentatively TRBD1 (6 bases). CDR1 is SEHNR and CDR2 is FQNEAQ in the germline V gene (reference sequence). V lost 5 bases and J lost 0, with 19 bases in between. The length of the CDR3 is 17 residues. CDR3 sequence (DNA): TGTGCCAGCAGCCTAGGGGGGCACGGGGCATTGAACACTGAAGCTTTCTTT. Its protein is CASSLGGHGALNTEAFF.

The chain carries TRBV27 and TRBJ1-5; TRBD1 matches at 8 bases. Trimming removed 2 bases from V and 7 bases from J; junction bases left unmatched: 4. CDR1 and CDR2 (germline): MNHEY, SMNVEV (reference sequence). This CDR3 comprises 14 residues. This chain's CDR3 is CASSLQGARQPQHF. CDR3 DNA sequence: TGTGCCAGCAGTTTACAGGGGGCACGCCAGCCCCAGCATTTT.